This is a list of T cell receptor beta chains from one sample in a study of blood T cell repertoires in COVID-19. Clones were read by immunoSEQ multiplex PCR, and TCRdb kept only the in-frame ones, dropping some. Here the sample spans roughly 200,000 clones, approximately 90% being singletons. Material: peripheral blood. These receptors were collected from a man aged 55 to 69 with active or convalescent COVID-19. The CDR3 runs from the conserved cysteine through the conserved F or W. Each record gives: J gene, D gene, V gene, clone size, CDR3 protein, CDR3 DNA. A D gene is named only where the DNA matches it firmly. Clone size, where shown, is once, few, many, or a class for clones that have expanded.

TRBJ1-2 - TRBV5-1 - CASSPESGVYGYTF TGCGCCAGCAGCCCTGAATCGGGGGTGTATGGCTACACCTTC
TRBJ2-2 TRBD2 TRBV19 - CATGTSGNTGELFF TGTGCCACCGGGACTAGCGGTAACACCGGGGAGCTGTTTTTT
TRBJ1-1 - TRBV9 - CASSVASRGNTEAFF TGTGCCAGCAGCGTAGCTAGTAGGGGGAACACTGAAGCTTTCTTT
TRBJ1-5 - TRBV30 - CAASQNRENQPQHF TGTGCCGCGAGCCAAAACAGGGAAAATCAGCCCCAGCATTTT
TRBJ1-3 TRBD1 TRBV24-1 once CATRQGGGNTIYF TGTGCCACCAGGCAGGGGGGAGGAAACACCATATATTTT
TRBJ2-7 - TRBV6-5 - CASSYGSRQNYEQYF TGTGCCAGCAGTTACGGCTCGAGACAGAACTACGAGCAGTACTTC
TRBJ2-3 - TRBV5-1 - CASSLGGGWTDTQYF TGCGCCAGCAGCTTGGGCGGGGGCTGGACAGATACGCAGTATTTT
TRBJ2-5 TRBD2 TRBV2 - CASSEWSSGGRQETQYF TGTGCCAGCAGTGAATGGTCGAGCGGGGGGAGACAAGAGACCCAGTACTTC
TRBJ2-7 - TRBV4-1 few CASSQVAVGEQYF TGCGCCAGCAGCCAAGTGGCGGTTGGCGAGCAGTACTTC
TRBJ2-5 - TRBV29-1 - CSVRTGEETQYF TGCAGCGTTAGGACTGGGGAAGAGACCCAGTACTTC
TRBJ2-6 - TRBV6-5 - CASSYRGSGANVLTF TGTGCCAGCAGTTACAGGGGCTCTGGGGCCAACGTCCTGACTTTC
TRBJ2-2 TRBD1 TRBV7-3 - CASRGQLTGELFF TGTGCCAGCAGGGGACAGCTCACCGGGGAGCTGTTTTTT
TRBJ1-5 - TRBV20-1 few CSASREAKPQHF TGCAGTGCTAGTAGAGAGGCTAAGCCCCAGCATTTT
TRBJ1-5 TRBD1 TRBV18 - CASSSTDRGLNQPQHF TGTGCCAGCTCAAGCACTGACAGGGGCCTCAATCAGCCCCAGCATTTT
TRBJ2-5 - TRBV5-1 - CASSLGPSGETQYF TGCGCCAGCAGCTTGGGCCCCTCCGGGGAGACCCAGTACTTC
TRBJ1-2 - TRBV5-4 once CASSLENRQFYGYTF TGTGCCAGCAGCTTGGAGAACAGACAATTCTATGGCTACACCTTC
TRBJ1-4 - TRBV5-1 - CASSEIQGNLEKLFF TGCGCCAGCAGCGAGATCCAGGGAAATTTGGAAAAACTGTTTTTT
TRBJ2-2 - TRBV6-5 - CASIRGSTTGELFF TGTGCCAGCATAAGGGGATCAACCACCGGGGAGCTGTTTTTT
TRBJ1-3 TRBD1 TRBV11-2 - CASSAQGARNTIYF TGTGCCAGCAGCGCACAGGGGGCGAGAAACACCATATATTTT
TRBJ1-2 TRBD1 TRBV5-1 - CASSPDRAYYGYTF TGCGCCAGCAGCCCGGACAGGGCGTACTATGGCTACACCTTC
TRBJ1-4 - TRBV4-2 - CASSQGGNGNEKLFF TGTGCCAGCAGCCAGGGAGGAAATGGTAATGAAAAACTGTTTTTT
TRBJ1-2 - TRBV29-1 once CSVERQGYGYTF TGCAGCGTTGAACGGCAGGGCTATGGCTACACCTTC
TRBJ2-3 TRBD2 TRBV11-3 - CASSLGQGLAGSRTDTQYF TGTGCCAGCAGCTTAGGTCAGGGACTAGCGGGCTCGCGCACAGATACGCAGTATTTT
TRBJ1-2 TRBD1 TRBV7-2 once CASSSMTGAWAYTF TGTGCCAGCAGCTCCATGACAGGGGCGTGGGCCTACACCTTC
TRBJ2-7 TRBD2 TRBV2 once CASSNLGTSGGISYEQYF TGTGCCAGCAGCAACCTAGGGACTAGCGGGGGAATCTCCTACGAGCAGTACTTC
TRBJ2-7 - TRBV5-1 once CASSLDGMTSSGEQYF TGCGCCAGCAGCTTGGACGGAATGACTAGTTCGGGCGAGCAGTACTTC
TRBJ1-3 - TRBV18 - CASSPGGLSGNTIYF TGTGCCAGCTCACCAGGAGGGCTATCGGGAAACACCATATATTTT
TRBJ2-7 - TRBV27 once CASSYPDRDTYEQYF TGTGCCAGCAGTTACCCCGACCGGGACACTTACGAGCAGTACTTC
TRBJ2-1 - TRBV4-2 - CASSSKIGVNNEQFF TGTGCCAGCAGCTCGAAGATCGGGGTGAACAATGAGCAGTTCTTC
TRBJ1-2 - TRBV4-1 - CASSQVWGPSNYGYTF TGCGCCAGCAGCCAAGTCTGGGGGCCCTCTAACTATGGCTACACCTTC
TRBJ1-2 - TRBV6-1 - CASSEVQGQVGGYTF TGTGCCAGCAGTGAAGTCCAGGGTCAGGTGGGGGGCTACACCTTC
TRBJ2-7 TRBD2 TRBV7-2 - CASRYSGAGYEQYF TGTGCCAGCAGGTATAGCGGGGCTGGCTACGAGCAGTACTTC
TRBJ2-7 - TRBV5-1 - CASSLGQAVANYEQYF TGCGCCAGCAGCTTGGGGCAGGCTGTGGCAAACTACGAGCAGTACTTC
TRBJ1-1 - TRBV19 - CASSPRPETMNTEAFF TGTGCCAGTAGTCCGCGGCCGGAAACCATGAACACTGAAGCTTTCTTT
TRBJ1-1 - TRBV7-9 - CASSQGEGSSESEAFF TGTGCCAGCAGCCAAGGGGAGGGCTCGTCGGAAAGCGAAGCTTTCTTT
TRBJ2-5 TRBD1 TRBV5-4 - CASSPAGQGEETQYF TGTGCCAGCAGCCCCGCGGGACAGGGAGAAGAGACCCAGTACTTC
TRBJ2-7 - TRBV7-2 - CASSLEAGGEQYF TGTGCCAGCAGCTTAGAGGCGGGTGGGGAGCAGTACTTC
TRBJ1-6 TRBD1 TRBV7-6 - CASSLEQGAQSPLHF TGTGCCAGCAGCTTAGAACAGGGGGCGCAGTCACCCCTCCACTTT
TRBJ2-5 TRBD2 TRBV7-6 - CASSLALERGYVQETQYF TGTGCCAGCAGCTTAGCGCTGGAGCGGGGTTACGTACAAGAGACCCAGTACTTC
TRBJ2-7 - TRBV19 - CATQGQFSYEQYF TGTGCCACCCAAGGACAGTTTTCCTACGAGCAGTACTTC
TRBJ1-1 - TRBV12-3/TRBV12-4 - CASIQDRNTEAFF TGTGCCAGCATTCAGGACAGGAACACTGAAGCTTTCTTT